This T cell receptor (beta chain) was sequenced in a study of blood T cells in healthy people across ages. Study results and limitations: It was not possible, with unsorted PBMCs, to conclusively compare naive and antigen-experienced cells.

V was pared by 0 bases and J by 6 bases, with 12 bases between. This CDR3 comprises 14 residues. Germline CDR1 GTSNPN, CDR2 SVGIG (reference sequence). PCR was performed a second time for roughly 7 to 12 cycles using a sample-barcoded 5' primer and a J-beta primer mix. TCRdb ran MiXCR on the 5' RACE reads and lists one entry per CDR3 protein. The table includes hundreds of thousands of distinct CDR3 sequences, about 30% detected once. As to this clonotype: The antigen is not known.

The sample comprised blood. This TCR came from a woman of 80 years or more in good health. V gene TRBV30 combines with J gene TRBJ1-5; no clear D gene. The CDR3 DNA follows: TGTGCCTGGAGTGTACTGGGCGCCAGTCAGCCCCAGCATTTT. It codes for CAWSVLGASQPQHF.